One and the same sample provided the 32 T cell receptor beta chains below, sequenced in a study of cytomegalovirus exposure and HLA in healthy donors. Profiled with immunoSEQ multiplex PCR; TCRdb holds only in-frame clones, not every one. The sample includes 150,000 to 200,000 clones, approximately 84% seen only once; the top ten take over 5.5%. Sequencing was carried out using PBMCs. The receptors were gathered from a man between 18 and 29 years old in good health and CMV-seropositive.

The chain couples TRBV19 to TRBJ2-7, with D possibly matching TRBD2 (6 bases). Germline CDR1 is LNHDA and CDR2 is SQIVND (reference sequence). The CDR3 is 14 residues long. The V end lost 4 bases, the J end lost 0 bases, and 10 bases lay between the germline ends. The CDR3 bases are TGTGCCAGTAGTACCGGAGGGAGCTCCTACGAGCAGTACTTC. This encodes CASSTGGSSYEQYF.

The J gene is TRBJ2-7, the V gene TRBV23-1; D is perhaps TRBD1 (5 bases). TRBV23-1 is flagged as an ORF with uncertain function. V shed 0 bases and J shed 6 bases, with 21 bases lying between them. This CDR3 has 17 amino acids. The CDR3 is CASSQSGRGDQASEQYF. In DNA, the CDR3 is TGCGCCAGCAGTCAATCGGGGCGCGGAGACCAAGCCTCCGAGCAGTACTTC.

The CDR3 DNA sequence: TGTGCCAGCAGCCCCGGGACAGTAAATCAGCCCCAGCATTTT. Residues: CASSPGTVNQPQHF. The V gene is TRBV7-8, the J gene TRBJ1-5, with TRBD1 matching 7 bases. Germline V gene data show CDR1 as SGHVS and CDR2 as FQNEAQ. This CDR3 spans 14 amino acids. Trimming at V came to 5 bases and at J to 4 bases, leaving 5 bases not matched to a gene.

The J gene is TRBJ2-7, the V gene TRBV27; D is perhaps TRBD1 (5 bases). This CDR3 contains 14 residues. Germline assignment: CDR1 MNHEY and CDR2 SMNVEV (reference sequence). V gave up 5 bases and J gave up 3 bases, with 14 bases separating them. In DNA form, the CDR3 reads TGTGCCAGCAGTCTAGACAGATTAAACTACGAGCAGTACTTC. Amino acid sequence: CASSLDRLNYEQYF.

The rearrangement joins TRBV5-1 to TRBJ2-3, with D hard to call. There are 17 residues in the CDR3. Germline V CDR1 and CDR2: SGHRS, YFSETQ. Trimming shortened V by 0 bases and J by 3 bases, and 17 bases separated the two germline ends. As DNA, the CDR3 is TGCGCCAGCAGCTTGGATGTTCTGGGTATGAGGACAGATACGCAGTATTTT. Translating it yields CASSLDVLGMRTDTQYF.

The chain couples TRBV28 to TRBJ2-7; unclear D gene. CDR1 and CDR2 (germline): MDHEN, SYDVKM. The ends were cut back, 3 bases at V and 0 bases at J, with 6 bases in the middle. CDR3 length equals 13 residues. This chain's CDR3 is CASSFKSSYEQYF. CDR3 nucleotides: TGTGCCAGCAGTTTTAAGAGCTCCTACGAGCAGTACTTC.

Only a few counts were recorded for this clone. CDR3 region: CASSPREGRGYTF. DNA for the CDR3: TGTGCCAGCAGTCCCAGGGAAGGAAGAGGCTACACCTTC. The chain combines TRBV28 with TRBJ1-2; D possibly corresponds to TRBD1 (5 bases). Germline V gives CDR1 MDHEN, CDR2 SYDVKM. This CDR3 contains 13 residues. Trimming removed 5 bases at V and 8 bases at J, with 15 bases between.

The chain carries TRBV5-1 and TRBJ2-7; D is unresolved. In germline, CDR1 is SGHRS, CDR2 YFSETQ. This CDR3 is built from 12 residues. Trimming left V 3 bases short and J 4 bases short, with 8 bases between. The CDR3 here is CASSSSKYEQYF. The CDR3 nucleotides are TGCGCCAGCAGCTCGAGTAAGTACGAGCAGTACTTC.

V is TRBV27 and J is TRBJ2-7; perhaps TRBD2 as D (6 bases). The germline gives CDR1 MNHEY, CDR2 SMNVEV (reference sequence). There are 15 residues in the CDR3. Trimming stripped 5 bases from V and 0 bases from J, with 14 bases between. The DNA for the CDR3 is TGTGCCAGCAGTCGGGACTCCAGCCCCTCCTACGAGCAGTACTTC. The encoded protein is CASSRDSSPSYEQYF.

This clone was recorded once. CDR3 loop: CASSLLSRQSQETQYF. The CDR3 region has the DNA TGTGCCAGCAGTTTACTTTCTAGACAGAGCCAAGAGACCCAGTACTTC. The chain has TRBV28 and TRBJ2-5; possibly TRBD1 for D (5 bases). The CDR3 loop spans 16 amino acids. The germline CDR1 and CDR2 sequences are MDHEN and SYDVKM. The V end was cut by 2 bases, the J end by 1 base, with 14 bases between. Filled out from reference TRBV28 and TRBJ2-5, the complete variable domain reads DVKVTQSSRYLVKRTGEKVFLECVQDMDHENMFWYRQDPGLGLRLIYFSYDVKMKEKGDIPEGYSVSREKKERFSLILESASTNQTSMYLCASSLLSRQSQETQYFGPGTRLLVL.

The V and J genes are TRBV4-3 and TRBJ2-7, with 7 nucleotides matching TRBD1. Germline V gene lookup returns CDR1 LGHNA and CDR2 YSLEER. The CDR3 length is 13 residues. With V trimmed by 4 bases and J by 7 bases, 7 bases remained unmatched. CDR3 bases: TGCGCCAGCAGCCGGGGAGACAGGGTTGAGCAGTACTTC. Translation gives CASSRGDRVEQYF.

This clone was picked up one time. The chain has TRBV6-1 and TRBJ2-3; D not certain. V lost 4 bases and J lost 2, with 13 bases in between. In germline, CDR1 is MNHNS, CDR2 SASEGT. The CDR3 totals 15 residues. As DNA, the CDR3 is TGTGCCAGCAGTGGAGAATCCCTCGACACAGATACGCAGTATTTT. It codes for CASSGESLDTDTQYF.

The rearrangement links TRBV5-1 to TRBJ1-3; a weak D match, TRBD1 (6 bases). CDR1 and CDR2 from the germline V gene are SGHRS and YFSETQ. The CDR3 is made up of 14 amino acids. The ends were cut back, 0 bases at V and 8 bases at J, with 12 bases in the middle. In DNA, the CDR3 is TGCGCCAGCAGCTTGGCAGGGGCTTTAGACACCATATATTTT. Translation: CASSLAGALDTIYF. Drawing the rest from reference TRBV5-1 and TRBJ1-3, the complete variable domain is KAGVTQTPRYLIKTRGQQVTLSCSPISGHRSVSWYQQTPGQGLQFLFEYFSETQRNKGNFPGRFSGRQFSNSRSEMNVSTLELGDSALYLCASSLAGALDTIYFGEGSWLTVV.

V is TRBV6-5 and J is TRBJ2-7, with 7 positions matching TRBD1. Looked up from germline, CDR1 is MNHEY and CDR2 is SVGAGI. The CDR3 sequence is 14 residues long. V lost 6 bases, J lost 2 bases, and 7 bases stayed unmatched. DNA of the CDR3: TGTGCCAGCAGAAAGCCGGGACAGACCTACGAGCAGTACTTC. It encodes CASRKPGQTYEQYF.

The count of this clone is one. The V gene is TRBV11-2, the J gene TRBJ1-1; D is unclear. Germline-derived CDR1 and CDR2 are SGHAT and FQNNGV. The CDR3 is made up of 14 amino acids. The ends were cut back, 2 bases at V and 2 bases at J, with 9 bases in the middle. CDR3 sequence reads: CASSLPGQNTEAFF. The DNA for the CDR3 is TGTGCCAGCAGCTTACCAGGCCAAAACACTGAAGCTTTCTTT.

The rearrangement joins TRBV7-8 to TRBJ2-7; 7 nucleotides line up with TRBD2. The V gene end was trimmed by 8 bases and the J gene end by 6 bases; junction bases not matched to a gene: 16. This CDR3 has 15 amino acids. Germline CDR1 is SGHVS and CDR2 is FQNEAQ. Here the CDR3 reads CASARGVVGFGEQYF. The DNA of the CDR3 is TGTGCCAGCGCACGGGGGGTAGTTGGGTTTGGCGAGCAGTACTTC.

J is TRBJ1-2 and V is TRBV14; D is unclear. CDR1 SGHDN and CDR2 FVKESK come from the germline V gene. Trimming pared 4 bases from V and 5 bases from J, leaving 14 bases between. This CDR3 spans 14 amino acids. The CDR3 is CASSRLSAGYGYTF. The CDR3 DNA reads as TGTGCCAGCAGCCGTCTTTCCGCGGGGTATGGCTACACCTTC.

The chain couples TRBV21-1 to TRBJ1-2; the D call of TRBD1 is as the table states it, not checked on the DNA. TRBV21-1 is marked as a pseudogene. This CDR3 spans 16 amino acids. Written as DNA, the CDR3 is TGTGCCAGCAGCAAAGGGGACAGTCTCCCCCCCTATGGCTACACCTTC. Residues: CASSKGDSLPPYGYTF.

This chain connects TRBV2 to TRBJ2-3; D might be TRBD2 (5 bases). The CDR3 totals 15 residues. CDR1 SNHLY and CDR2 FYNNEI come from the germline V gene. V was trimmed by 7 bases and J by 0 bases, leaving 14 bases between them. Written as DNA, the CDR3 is TGTGCCAGCACCATCACGGGGAAAAGCACAGATACGCAGTATTTT. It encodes CASTITGKSTDTQYF.

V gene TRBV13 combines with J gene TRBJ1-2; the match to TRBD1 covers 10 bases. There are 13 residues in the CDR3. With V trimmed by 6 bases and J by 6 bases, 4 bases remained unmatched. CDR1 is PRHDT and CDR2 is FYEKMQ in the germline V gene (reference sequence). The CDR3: CASSFGQGDGYTF. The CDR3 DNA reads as TGTGCCAGCAGTTTTGGACAGGGGGATGGCTACACCTTC.

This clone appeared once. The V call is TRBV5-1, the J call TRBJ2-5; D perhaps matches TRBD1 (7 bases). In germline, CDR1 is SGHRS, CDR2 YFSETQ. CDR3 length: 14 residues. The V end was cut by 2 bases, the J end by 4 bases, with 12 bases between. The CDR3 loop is CASSLRQGGETQYF. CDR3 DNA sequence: TGCGCCAGCAGCTTACGTCAGGGGGGAGAGACCCAGTACTTC.

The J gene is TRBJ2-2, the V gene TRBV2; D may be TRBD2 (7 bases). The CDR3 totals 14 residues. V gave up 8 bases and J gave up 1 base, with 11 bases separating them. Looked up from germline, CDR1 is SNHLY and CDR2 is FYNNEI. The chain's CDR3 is CASCGGRNTGELFF. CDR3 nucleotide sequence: TGTGCCAGCTGCGGGGGCAGGAACACCGGGGAGCTGTTTTTT.

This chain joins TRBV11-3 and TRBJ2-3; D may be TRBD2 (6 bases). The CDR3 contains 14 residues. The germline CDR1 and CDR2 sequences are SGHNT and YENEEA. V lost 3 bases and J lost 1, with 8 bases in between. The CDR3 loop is CASSFSGGTDTQYF. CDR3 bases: TGTGCCAGCAGCTTTAGCGGAGGCACAGATACGCAGTATTTT.

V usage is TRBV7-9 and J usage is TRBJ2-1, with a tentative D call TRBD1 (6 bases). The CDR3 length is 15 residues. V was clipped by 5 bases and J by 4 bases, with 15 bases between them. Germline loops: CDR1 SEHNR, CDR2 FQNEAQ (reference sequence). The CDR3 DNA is TGTGCCAGCAGCCCAGGACAGTCCCTATACAATGAGCAGTTCTTC. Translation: CASSPGQSLYNEQFF.

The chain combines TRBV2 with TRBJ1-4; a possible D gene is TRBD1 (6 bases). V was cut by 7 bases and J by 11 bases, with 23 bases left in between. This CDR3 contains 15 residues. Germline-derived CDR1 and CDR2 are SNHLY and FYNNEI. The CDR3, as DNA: TGTGCCAGCAACAGGGACCTCCTGGCGGTTGGGAAACTGTTTTTT. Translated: CASNRDLLAVGKLFF.

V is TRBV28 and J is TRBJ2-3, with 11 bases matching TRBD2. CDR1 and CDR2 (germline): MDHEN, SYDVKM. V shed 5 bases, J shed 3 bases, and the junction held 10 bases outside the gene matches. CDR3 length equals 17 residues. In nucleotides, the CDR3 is TGTGCCAGCAGTAGGGGGGGGACTAGCGGCTTAACAGATACGCAGTATTTT. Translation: CASSRGGTSGLTDTQYF.

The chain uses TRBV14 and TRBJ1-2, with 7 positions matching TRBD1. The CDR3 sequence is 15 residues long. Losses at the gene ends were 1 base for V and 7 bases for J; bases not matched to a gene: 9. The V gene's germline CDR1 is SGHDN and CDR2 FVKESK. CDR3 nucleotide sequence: TGTGCCAGCAGCCAAGCAGGACAGGCCCCCTCTGGCTACACCTTC. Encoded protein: CASSQAGQAPSGYTF.

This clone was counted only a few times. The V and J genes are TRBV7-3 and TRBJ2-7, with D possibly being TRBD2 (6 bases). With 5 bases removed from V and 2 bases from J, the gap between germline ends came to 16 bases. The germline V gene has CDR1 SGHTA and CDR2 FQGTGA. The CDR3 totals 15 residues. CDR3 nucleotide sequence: TGTGCCAGCAGCCATGACCGGGACTGGACCTACGAGCAGTACTTC. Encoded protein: CASSHDRDWTYEQYF.

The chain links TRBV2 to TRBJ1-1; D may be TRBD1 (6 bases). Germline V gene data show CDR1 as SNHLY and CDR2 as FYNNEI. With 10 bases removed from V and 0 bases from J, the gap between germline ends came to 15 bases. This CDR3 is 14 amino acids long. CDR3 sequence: CATPRTELNTEAFF. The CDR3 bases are TGTGCCACCCCCCGGACAGAGCTGAACACTGAAGCTTTCTTT. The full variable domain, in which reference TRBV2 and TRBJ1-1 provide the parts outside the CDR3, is EPEVTQTPSHQVTQMGQEVILRCVPISNHLYFYWYRQILGQKVEFLVSFYNNEISEKSEIFDDQFSVERPDGSNFTLKIRSTKLEDSAMYFCATPRTELNTEAFFGQGTRLTVV.

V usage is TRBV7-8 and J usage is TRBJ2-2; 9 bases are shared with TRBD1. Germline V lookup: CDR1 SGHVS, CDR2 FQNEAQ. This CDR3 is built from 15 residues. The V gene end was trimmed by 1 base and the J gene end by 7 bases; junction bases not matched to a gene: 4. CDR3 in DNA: TGTGCCAGCAGCTTAGGACAGGGGGGAGGCGGGGAGCTGTTTTTT. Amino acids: CASSLGQGGGGELFF.

For the CDR3, the DNA is TGTGCCTGGAGCATACAGGGGGCGGTCGGCTACACCTTC. Its protein is CAWSIQGAVGYTF. The chain couples TRBV30 to TRBJ1-2; 9 bases match TRBD1. V gave up 3 bases and J gave up 8 bases; unmatched junction bases: 7. CDR3 length: 13 amino acids. Germline CDR1 reads GTSNPN; CDR2 reads SVGIG (reference sequence).

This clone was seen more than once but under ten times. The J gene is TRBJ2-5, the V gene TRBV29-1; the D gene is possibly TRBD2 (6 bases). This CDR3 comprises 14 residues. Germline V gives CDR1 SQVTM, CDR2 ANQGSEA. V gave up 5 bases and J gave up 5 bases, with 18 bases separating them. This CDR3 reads CSVWGGGTVETQYF. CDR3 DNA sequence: TGCAGCGTTTGGGGTGGCGGGACGGTGGAGACCCAGTACTTC.